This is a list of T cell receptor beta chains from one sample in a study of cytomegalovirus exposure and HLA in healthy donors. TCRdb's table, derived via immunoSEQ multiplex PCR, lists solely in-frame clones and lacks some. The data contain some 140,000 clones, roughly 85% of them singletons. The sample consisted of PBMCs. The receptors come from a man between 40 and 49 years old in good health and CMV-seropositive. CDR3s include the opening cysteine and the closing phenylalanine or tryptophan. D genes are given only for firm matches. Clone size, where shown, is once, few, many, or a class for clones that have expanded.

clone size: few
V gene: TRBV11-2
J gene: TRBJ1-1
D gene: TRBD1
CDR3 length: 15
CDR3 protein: CASSPGTGGFTEAFF
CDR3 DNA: TGTGCCAGCAGCCCGGGGACAGGGGGCTTCACTGAAGCTTTCTTT

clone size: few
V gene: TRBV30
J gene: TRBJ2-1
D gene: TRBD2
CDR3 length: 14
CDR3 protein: CAWSGGRAYNEQFF
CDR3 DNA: TGTGCCTGGAGTGGCGGGAGGGCCTACAATGAGCAGTTCTTC

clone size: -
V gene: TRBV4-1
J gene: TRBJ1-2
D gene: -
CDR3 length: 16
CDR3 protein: CASSQDIGGRGYGYTF
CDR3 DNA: TGCGCCAGCAGCCAAGATATTGGGGGCAGGGGCTATGGCTACACCTTC

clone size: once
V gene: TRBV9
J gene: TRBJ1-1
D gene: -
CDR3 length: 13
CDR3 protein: CASSVARVSEAFF
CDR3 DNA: TGTGCCAGCAGCGTAGCACGGGTCTCTGAAGCTTTCTTT

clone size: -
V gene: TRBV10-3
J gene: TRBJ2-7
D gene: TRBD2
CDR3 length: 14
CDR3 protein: CAIAGTSDSYEQYF
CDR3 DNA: TGTGCCATCGCCGGGACTAGCGATTCCTACGAGCAGTACTTC

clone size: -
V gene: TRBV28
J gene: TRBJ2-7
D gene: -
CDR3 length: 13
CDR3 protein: CASSSGVPYEQYF
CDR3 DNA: TGTGCCAGCAGTTCGGGGGTCCCCTACGAGCAGTACTTC

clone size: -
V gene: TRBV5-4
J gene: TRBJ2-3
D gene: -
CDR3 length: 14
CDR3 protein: CASSLGLSADTQYF
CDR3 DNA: TGTGCCAGCAGCTTGGGGCTAAGCGCAGATACGCAGTATTTT

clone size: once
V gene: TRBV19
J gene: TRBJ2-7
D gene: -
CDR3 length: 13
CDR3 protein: CASSTSGPYEQYF
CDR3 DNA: TGTGCCAGTAGTACAAGCGGGCCCTACGAGCAGTACTTC

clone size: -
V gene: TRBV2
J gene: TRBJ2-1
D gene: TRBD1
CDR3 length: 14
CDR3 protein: CASSAGQGVTEQFF
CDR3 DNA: TGTGCCAGCAGTGCGGGACAGGGGGTTACTGAGCAGTTCTTC

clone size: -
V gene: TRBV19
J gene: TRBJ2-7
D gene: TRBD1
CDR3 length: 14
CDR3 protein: CASSILKGADEQYF
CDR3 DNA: TGTGCCAGTAGTATTCTTAAGGGGGCGGACGAGCAGTACTTC

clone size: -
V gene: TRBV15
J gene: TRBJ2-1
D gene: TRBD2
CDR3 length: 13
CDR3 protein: CATSRGTSGGAFF
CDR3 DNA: TGTGCCACCAGCAGAGGAACTAGCGGAGGTGCGTTCTTC

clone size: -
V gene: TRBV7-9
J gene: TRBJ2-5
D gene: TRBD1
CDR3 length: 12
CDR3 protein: CSSEGQQETQYF
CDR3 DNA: TGTTCCAGCGAGGGACAGCAAGAGACCCAGTACTTC

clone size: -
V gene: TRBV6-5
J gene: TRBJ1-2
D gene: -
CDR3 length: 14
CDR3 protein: CASSYQGRVGGYTF
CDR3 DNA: TGTGCCAGCAGTTACCAGGGCAGGGTGGGTGGCTACACCTTC

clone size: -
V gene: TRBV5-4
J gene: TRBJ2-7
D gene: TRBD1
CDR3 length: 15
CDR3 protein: CASSPGTGGKNEQYF
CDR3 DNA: TGTGCCAGCAGCCCGGGGACAGGGGGCAAAAACGAGCAGTACTTC

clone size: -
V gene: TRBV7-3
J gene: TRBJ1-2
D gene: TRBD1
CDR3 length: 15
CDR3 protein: CASSSPAGQGGGYTF
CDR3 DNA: TGTGCCAGCAGCTCCCCCGCGGGACAGGGAGGTGGCTACACCTTC

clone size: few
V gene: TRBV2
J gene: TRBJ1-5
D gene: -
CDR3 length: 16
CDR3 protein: CASSENGPRSNQPQHF
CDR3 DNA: TGTGCCAGCAGTGAAAACGGTCCACGGAGCAATCAGCCCCAGCATTTT

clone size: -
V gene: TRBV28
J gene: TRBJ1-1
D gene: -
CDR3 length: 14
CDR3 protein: CAIGGGVGNTEAFF
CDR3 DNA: TGTGCCATCGGGGGAGGGGTTGGGAACACTGAAGCTTTCTTT

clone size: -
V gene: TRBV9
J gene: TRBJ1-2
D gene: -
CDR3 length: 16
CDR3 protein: CASSVGLAGEVEGYTF
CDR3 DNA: TGTGCCAGCAGCGTAGGACTAGCGGGAGAGGTTGAAGGCTACACCTTC

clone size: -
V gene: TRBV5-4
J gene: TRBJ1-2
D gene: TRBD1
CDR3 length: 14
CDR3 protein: CASSSGQGAYGYTF
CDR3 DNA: TGTGCCAGCAGCTCCGGACAGGGGGCCTATGGCTACACCTTC

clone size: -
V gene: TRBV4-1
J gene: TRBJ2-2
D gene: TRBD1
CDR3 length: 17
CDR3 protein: CASSQDRETGVTGELFF
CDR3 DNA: TGCGCCAGCAGCCAAGATCGCGAGACAGGGGTCACCGGGGAGCTGTTTTTT

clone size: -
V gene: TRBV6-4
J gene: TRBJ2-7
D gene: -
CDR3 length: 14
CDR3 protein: CASSPMPGPYEQYF
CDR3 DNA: TGTGCCAGCAGTCCTATGCCAGGGCCCTACGAGCAGTACTTC

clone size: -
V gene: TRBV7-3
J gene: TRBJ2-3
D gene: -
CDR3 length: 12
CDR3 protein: CASSSNTDTQYF
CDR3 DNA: TGTGCCAGCAGCTCAAACACAGATACGCAGTATTTT

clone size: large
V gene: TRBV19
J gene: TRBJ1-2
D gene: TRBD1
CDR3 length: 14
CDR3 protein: CASRETGFDYGYTF
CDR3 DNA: TGTGCCAGTAGAGAGACAGGGTTTGACTATGGCTACACCTTC

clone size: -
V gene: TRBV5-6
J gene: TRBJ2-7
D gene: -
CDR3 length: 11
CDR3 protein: CASSYLYEQYF
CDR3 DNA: TGTGCCAGCAGCTATCTTTACGAGCAGTACTTC

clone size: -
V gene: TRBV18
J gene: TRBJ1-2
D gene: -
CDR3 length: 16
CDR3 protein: CASSPLATTTNYGYTF
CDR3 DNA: TGTGCCAGCTCACCACTAGCGACAACGACTAACTATGGCTACACCTTC

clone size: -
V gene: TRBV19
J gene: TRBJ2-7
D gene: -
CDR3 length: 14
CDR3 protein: CASSSLSPTYEQYF
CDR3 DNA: TGTGCCAGTAGTAGCCTTAGCCCCACCTACGAGCAGTACTTC

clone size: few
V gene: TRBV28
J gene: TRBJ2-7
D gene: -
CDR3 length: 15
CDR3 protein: CASSPGHRYLYEQYF
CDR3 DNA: TGTGCCAGCAGTCCGGGACACCGATACCTGTACGAGCAGTACTTC

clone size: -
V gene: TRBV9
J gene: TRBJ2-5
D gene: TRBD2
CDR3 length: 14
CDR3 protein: CASSEREGGETQYF
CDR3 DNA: TGTGCCAGCAGCGAGCGGGAGGGGGGGGAGACCCAGTACTTC

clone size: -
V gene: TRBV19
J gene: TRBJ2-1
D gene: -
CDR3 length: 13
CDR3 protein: CASSNQGDNEQFF
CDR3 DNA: TGTGCCAGTAGTAACCAAGGGGACAATGAGCAGTTCTTC

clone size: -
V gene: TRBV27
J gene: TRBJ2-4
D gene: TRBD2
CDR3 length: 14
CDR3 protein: CASAERGPKNIQYF
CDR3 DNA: TGTGCCAGCGCCGAGCGGGGGCCCAAAAACATTCAGTACTTC

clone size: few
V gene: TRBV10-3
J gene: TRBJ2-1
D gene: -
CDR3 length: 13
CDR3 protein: CAIREPPYNEQFF
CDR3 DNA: TGTGCCATACGCGAGCCCCCCTACAATGAGCAGTTCTTC

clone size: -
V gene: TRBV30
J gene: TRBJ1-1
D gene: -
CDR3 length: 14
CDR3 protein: CAWSVIRGDGEAFF
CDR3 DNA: TGTGCCTGGAGCGTAATTCGCGGGGACGGTGAAGCTTTCTTT

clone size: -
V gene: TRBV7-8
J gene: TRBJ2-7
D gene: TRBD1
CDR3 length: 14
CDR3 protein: CASSLGQGVYEQYF
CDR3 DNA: TGTGCCAGCAGCCTTGGACAGGGGGTCTACGAGCAGTACTTC

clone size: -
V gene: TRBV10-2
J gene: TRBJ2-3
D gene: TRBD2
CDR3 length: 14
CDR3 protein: CASTGLAGTDTQYF
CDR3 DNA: TGCGCCAGCACGGGACTAGCGGGCACAGATACGCAGTATTTT

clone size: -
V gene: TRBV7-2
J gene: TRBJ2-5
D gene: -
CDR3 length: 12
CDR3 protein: CASSLGGREGYF
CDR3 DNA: TGTGCCAGCAGCTTAGGGGGCCGAGAAGGGTACTTC

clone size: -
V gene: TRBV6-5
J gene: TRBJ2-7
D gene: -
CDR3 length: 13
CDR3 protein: CASSYSQAYEQYF
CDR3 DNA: TGTGCCAGCAGTTACTCACAGGCCTACGAGCAGTACTTC

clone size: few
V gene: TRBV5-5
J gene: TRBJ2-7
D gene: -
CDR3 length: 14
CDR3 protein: CASSFQGTAYEQYF
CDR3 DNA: TGTGCCAGCAGCTTTCAGGGGACGGCCTACGAGCAGTACTTC

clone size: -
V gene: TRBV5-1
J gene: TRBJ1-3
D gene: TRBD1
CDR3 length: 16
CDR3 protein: CASSFGTGQDGNTIYF
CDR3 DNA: TGCGCCAGCAGCTTTGGGACAGGGCAGGATGGAAACACCATATATTTT

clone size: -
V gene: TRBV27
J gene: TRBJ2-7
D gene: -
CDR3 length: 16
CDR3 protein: CASSSNPGHITYEQYF
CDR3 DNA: TGTGCCAGCTCCTCCAACCCGGGACACATAACCTACGAGCAGTACTTC

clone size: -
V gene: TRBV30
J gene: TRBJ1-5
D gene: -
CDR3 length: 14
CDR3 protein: CAWRGPGGNQPQHF
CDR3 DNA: TGTGCCTGGAGAGGACCGGGGGGCAATCAGCCCCAGCATTTT

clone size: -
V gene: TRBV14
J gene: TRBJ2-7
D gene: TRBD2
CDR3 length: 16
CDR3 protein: CASSPRSGRGSYEQYF
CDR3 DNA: TGTGCCAGCAGTCCCCGCAGCGGGAGGGGTAGCTACGAGCAGTACTTC